Below are 17 T cell receptor beta chains sequenced from a single sample in a study of blood T cell repertoires in COVID-19. TCRdb's copy holds only in-frame clones and misses some; the assay was immunoSEQ multiplex PCR. The repertoire holds 330,000 or so clones, with roughly 90% as singletons. Sequences were obtained from peripheral blood. These receptors were taken from a man aged 25-45 years with COVID-19, enrolled during active disease.

The genes are TRBV24-1 and TRBJ2-2, with TRBD2 matching over 7 bases. Germline V gene lookup returns CDR1 KGHDR and CDR2 SFDVKD. Unmatched junction bases numbered 8, after V lost 0 bases and J lost 2 bases. CDR3 length equals 18 residues. CDR3 DNA: TGTGCCACCAGTGATTTGCATCTGGGGGGGATCAACACCGGGGAGCTGTTTTTT. Its translation is CATSDLHLGGINTGELFF.

This clone was detected many times. The chain joins TRBV4-1 to TRBJ1-4, with TRBD1 matching 7 bases. The CDR3 is made up of 15 amino acids. Trimming took 0 bases from V and 7 from J; bases not matched to a gene: 5. Germline CDR1 and CDR2: MGHRA and YSYEKL. The CDR3 spells CASSQDSNRGEKLFF. The DNA of the CDR3 is TGCGCCAGCAGCCAAGATTCGAACAGGGGTGAAAAACTGTTTTTT.

J is TRBJ2-7 and V is TRBV4-1, with D maybe TRBD1 (5 bases). Trimming pared 4 bases from V and 0 bases from J, leaving 16 bases between. This CDR3 is built from 16 residues. Germline V gene lookup returns CDR1 MGHRA and CDR2 YSYEKL. CDR3 DNA sequence: TGCGCCAGCAGCCTCTCAGGGCAGGCTGCCTCCTACGAGCAGTACTTC. Its translation: CASSLSGQAASYEQYF.

V and J are TRBV5-1 and TRBJ1-2; TRBD1 matches at 8 bases. Trimming took 4 bases from V and 2 from J; bases not matched to a gene: 4. The CDR3 has 14 amino acids. Per the germline V gene, CDR1 is SGHRS and CDR2 is YFSETQ. CDR3 amino acids: CASSPGQENYGYTF. CDR3 sequence (DNA): TGCGCCAGCAGCCCGGGACAGGAGAACTATGGCTACACCTTC.

This chain joins TRBV27 and TRBJ1-2, with 7 bases fitting TRBD1. CDR1 and CDR2 (germline): MNHEY, SMNVEV (reference sequence). Trimming took 4 bases from V and 8 from J; bases not matched to a gene: 19. The CDR3 totals 17 residues. The CDR3 DNA follows: TGTGCCAGCAGTTCACGACAGGGAAGTGTGGGGGGTAGGGGCTACACCTTC. It codes for CASSSRQGSVGGRGYTF.

The rearrangement uses TRBV19 and TRBJ1-6, with D possibly matching TRBD1 (5 bases). Germline V CDR1 and CDR2: LNHDA, SQIVND (reference sequence). The CDR3 has 17 amino acids. V lost 5 bases and J 0 bases, leaving 14 bases between the germline ends. CDR3 region: CASSDGQLSSYNSPLHF. The CDR3 region has the DNA TGTGCCAGTAGTGACGGACAACTGAGCTCCTATAATTCACCCCTCCACTTT.

The chain recombines TRBV6-5 with TRBJ1-2, with a tentative D call TRBD1 (6 bases). V was trimmed by 2 bases and J by 4 bases, leaving 17 bases between them. The length of the CDR3 is 16 residues. The germline CDR1 and CDR2 sequences are MNHEY and SVGAGI. CDR3 amino acids: CASSYVQGRGPYGYTF. The CDR3 DNA reads as TGTGCCAGCAGTTACGTACAGGGCAGGGGCCCCTATGGCTACACCTTC.

V is TRBV18 and J is TRBJ1-5; 8 nucleotides agree with TRBD1. V dropped 1 base and J dropped 2; count of bases not matched to a gene: 7. Germline V CDR1 and CDR2: KGHSH, LQKENI. The CDR3 runs to 17 residues. The CDR3 nucleotides are TGTGCCAGCTCACCACGGCAGGGGGCCCTGGGCAATCAGCCCCAGCATTTT. This codes for CASSPRQGALGNQPQHF.

V usage is TRBV6-5 and J usage is TRBJ1-6, with 7 bases identical to TRBD1. The CDR3 loop spans 15 amino acids. V trimming: 9 bases; J trimming: 7 bases; junction bases outside the gene matches: 12. CDR1 and CDR2 (germline): MNHEY, SVGAGI. CDR3 nucleotides: TGTGCCAGTTCCGATTTACAGGGGATAAATTCACCCCTCCACTTT. Translated, it gives CASSDLQGINSPLHF.

The V call is TRBV5-4, the J call TRBJ2-2; TRBD2 aligns across 7 bases. The CDR3 is 15 residues long. The V and J ends lost 1 base and 1 base, in that order; junction bases with no gene match: 1. From germline, CDR1 is SGHNT and CDR2 YYREEE (reference sequence). The CDR3 DNA sequence: TGTGCCAGCAGCTTGCCGGGGGGGAACACCGGGGAGCTGTTTTTT. It yields the protein CASSLPGGNTGELFF.

This clone has just one count. The chain is built from TRBV5-4 and TRBJ2-2; TRBD2 matches 8 bases. The V gene end was trimmed by 0 bases and the J gene end by 5 bases; junction bases not matched to a gene: 3. The CDR3 covers 15 residues. In germline, CDR1 is SGHNT, CDR2 YYREEE (reference sequence). The CDR3 nucleotides are TGTGCCAGCAGCTTGGGACTAGCGCAGACCGGGGAGCTGTTTTTT. Protein: CASSLGLAQTGELFF.

The V call is TRBV28, the J call TRBJ2-7; TRBD2 aligns across 10 bases. V lost 7 bases to trimming and J lost 5 bases; unmatched junction nucleotides: 14. The CDR3 has 16 residues. Germline-derived CDR1 and CDR2 are MDHEN and SYDVKM. The CDR3 reads CASILAASGSAHEQYF. The DNA for the CDR3 is TGTGCCAGCATCCTTGCGGCTAGCGGGAGTGCCCACGAGCAGTACTTC.

This clone was recorded a few times. The chain carries TRBV28 and TRBJ2-7; 8 bases match TRBD1. The CDR3 extends over 15 amino acids. J was trimmed by 6 bases and V by 8 bases; bases with no gene match: 15. Germline CDR1 and CDR2: MDHEN and SYDVKM. CDR3: CASHTPGGPYIEQYF. The CDR3 bases are TGTGCCAGCCACACCCCAGGGGGCCCGTATATCGAGCAGTACTTC.

The CDR3 spells CASRGKTGGPYTF. The CDR3 DNA reads as TGTGCCAGCAGGGGCAAGACAGGGGGACCCTACACCTTC. The chain has TRBV28 and TRBJ1-2, with 9 bases lining up with TRBD1. Germline loops: CDR1 MDHEN, CDR2 SYDVKM. The CDR3 totals 13 residues. The trim removed 6 bases at V and 10 bases at J, leaving 9 bases unmatched.

V and J are TRBV27 and TRBJ2-6; tentative D call: TRBD1 (5 bases). CDR1 is MNHEY and CDR2 is SMNVEV in the germline V gene (reference sequence). V shed 2 bases and J shed 2 bases, with 7 bases lying between them. The CDR3 is 15 residues long. DNA of the CDR3: TGTGCCAGCAGTTTAAGCAGGGCTGGGGCCAACGTCCTGACTTTC. Translation gives CASSLSRAGANVLTF.

The chain recombines TRBV9 with TRBJ2-1; D unresolved. The CDR3 runs to 16 residues. Germline V gene sequence: CDR1 SGDLS, CDR2 YYNGEE. V lost 0 bases and J 0 bases, leaving 10 bases between the germline ends. This chain's CDR3 is CASSVDPSRSYNEQFF. The CDR3 coding sequence is TGTGCCAGCAGCGTAGACCCGTCGCGCTCCTACAATGAGCAGTTCTTC.

The chain joins TRBV13 to TRBJ2-7, with 8 positions matching TRBD1. V shed 5 bases, J shed 4 bases, and the junction held 10 bases outside the gene matches. The CDR3 runs to 15 residues. Germline assignment: CDR1 PRHDT and CDR2 FYEKMQ (reference sequence). For the CDR3, the DNA is TGTGCCAGCAGCCGGACAGGGAAAAGCGGATACGAGCAGTACTTC. Amino acids: CASSRTGKSGYEQYF.